This T cell receptor (beta chain) was sequenced during a study of regulatory T cells in long-lasting Graves disease. Study in general: Persistent Graves' disease denoted over 5 years of antithyroid drugs plus positive TSH receptor antibodies. Whole-study findings and limits: Accuracy may have suffered from the small sample size. The study found lower TCR diversity in persistent Graves' patients than in newly diagnosed ones.

This clonotype was counted only a few times. Its antigen is undetermined. The TCR beta library used iRepertoire HTBI primers with Arm-PCR amplification of CDR3. MiXCR was run by TCRdb on the multiplex PCR reads, yielding one entry per CDR3 protein. The sample consists of 250,000 to 300,000 distinct CDR3 sequences, more than 20% of them appearing once. The CDR3 spans 14 residues. CDR1 and CDR2 (germline): SGHRS, YFSETQ. V shed 2 bases and J shed 0 bases, with 9 bases lying between them. The time point here: persistent/refractory GD, antithyroid drugs over 5 years with positive TRAb. RNA from PBMCs was the source of the TCR library. A volume of around 8.7 milliliters of peripheral blood was collected in EDTA tubes.

The rearrangement uses TRBV5-1 and TRBJ2-7; no clear D. Sample: peripheral blood mononuclear cells (PBMCs), taken when the disease was refractory, from a patient treated with antithyroid drugs. The clonotype originates from a female donor with Graves disease. The CDR3 reads CASSLDATSYEQYF. CDR3 bases: TGCGCCAGCAGCTTAGACGCCACCTCCTACGAGCAGTACTTC.